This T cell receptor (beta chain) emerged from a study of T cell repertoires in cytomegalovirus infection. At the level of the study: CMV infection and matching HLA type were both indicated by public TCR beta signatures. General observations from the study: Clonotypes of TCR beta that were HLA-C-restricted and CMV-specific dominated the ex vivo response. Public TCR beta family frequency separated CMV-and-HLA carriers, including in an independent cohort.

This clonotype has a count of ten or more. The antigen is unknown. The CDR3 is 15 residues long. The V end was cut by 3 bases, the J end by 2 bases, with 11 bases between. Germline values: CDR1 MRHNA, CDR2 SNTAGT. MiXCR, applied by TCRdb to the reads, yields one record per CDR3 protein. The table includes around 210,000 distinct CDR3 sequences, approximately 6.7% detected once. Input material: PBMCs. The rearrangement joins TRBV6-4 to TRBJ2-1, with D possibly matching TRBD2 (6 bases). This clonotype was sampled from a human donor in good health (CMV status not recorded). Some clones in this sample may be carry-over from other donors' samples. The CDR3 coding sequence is TGTGCCAGCAGTGAAACCGGGGGAACCTACAATGAGCAGTTCTTC. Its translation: CASSETGGTYNEQFF.